Listed below are T cell receptor beta chains from one sample, sequenced in a study of T cells after somatic rescue of genetic block. Measured with immunoSEQ multiplex PCR; TCRdb has only the in-frame clones, and not every one. Here the sample spans over 10,000 clones, 71% being singletons. The specimen sequenced was peripheral blood mononuclear cells (PBMCs). The receptors shown here come from a boy aged 5-17 years. Both conserved end residues are part of each CDR3. The D gene is left open where the match is weak. Clone size is not always given. Where it is, it says once, few, many or a class for expanded clones.

clone size: .
D gene: .
J gene: TRBJ2-7
V gene: TRBV2
CDR3 protein: CASSGDGRKAYEQYF
CDR3 DNA: TGTGCCAGCAGTGGGGATGGGCGGAAGGCCTACGAGCAGTACTTC

clone size: .
D gene: .
J gene: TRBJ1-5
V gene: TRBV18
CDR3 protein: CASSPPGRDQPQHF
CDR3 DNA: TGTGCCAGCTCACCTCCGGGACGAGATCAGCCCCAGCATTTT

clone size: .
D gene: .
J gene: TRBJ2-2
V gene: TRBV28
CDR3 protein: CASKVGGANGELFF
CDR3 DNA: TGTGCCAGCAAGGTTGGAGGGGCGAACGGGGAGCTGTTTTTT

clone size: .
D gene: .
J gene: TRBJ2-6
V gene: TRBV2
CDR3 protein: CASSESGSGANVLTF
CDR3 DNA: TGTGCCAGCAGTGAATCAGGATCTGGGGCCAACGTCCTGACTTTC

clone size: .
D gene: .
J gene: TRBJ1-6
V gene: TRBV10-1
CDR3 protein: CASSRQTNSPLHF
CDR3 DNA: TGCGCCAGCAGTAGACAGACTAATTCACCCCTCCACTTT

clone size: .
D gene: .
J gene: TRBJ2-5
V gene: TRBV5-5
CDR3 protein: CASSLPGVWYQETQYF
CDR3 DNA: TGTGCCAGCAGCTTGCCGGGGGTATGGTACCAAGAGACCCAGTACTTC

clone size: few
D gene: .
J gene: TRBJ1-4
V gene: TRBV5-6
CDR3 protein: CASSLGDRYPSWFF
CDR3 DNA: TGTGCCAGCAGCTTGGGCGACAGGTACCCATCCTGGTTTTTT

clone size: .
D gene: TRBD1
J gene: TRBJ2-7
V gene: TRBV7-3
CDR3 protein: CASSLAGTGGYEQYF
CDR3 DNA: TGTGCCAGCAGCCTCGCCGGGACAGGGGGGTACGAGCAGTACTTC

clone size: .
D gene: .
J gene: TRBJ2-7
V gene: TRBV28
CDR3 protein: CASSLRQGTYEQYF
CDR3 DNA: TGTGCCAGCAGTTTAAGGCAGGGAACCTACGAGCAGTACTTC

clone size: .
D gene: .
J gene: TRBJ2-7
V gene: TRBV9
CDR3 protein: CASSGAPGAPYEQYF
CDR3 DNA: TGTGCCAGCAGCGGAGCCCCAGGGGCCCCCTACGAGCAGTACTTC

clone size: .
D gene: .
J gene: TRBJ2-6
V gene: TRBV5-1
CDR3 protein: CASSFHPSGANVLTF
CDR3 DNA: TGCGCCAGCAGCTTCCACCCCTCTGGGGCCAACGTCCTGACTTTC

clone size: .
D gene: .
J gene: TRBJ2-7
V gene: TRBV11-1
CDR3 protein: CASSSTQTITYEQYF
CDR3 DNA: TGTGCCAGCAGCTCTACACAAACCATCACCTACGAGCAGTACTTC

clone size: .
D gene: .
J gene: TRBJ2-7
V gene: TRBV25-1
CDR3 protein: CASSGQGARSEQYF
CDR3 DNA: TGTGCCAGCAGTGGCCAAGGGGCGCGTAGCGAGCAGTACTTC

clone size: .
D gene: TRBD1
J gene: TRBJ1-1
V gene: TRBV9
CDR3 protein: CASSVVWDRDTEAFF
CDR3 DNA: TGTGCCAGCAGCGTAGTTTGGGACAGAGACACTGAAGCTTTCTTT

clone size: once
D gene: .
J gene: TRBJ1-6
V gene: TRBV6-5
CDR3 protein: CATRSSYNSPLHF
CDR3 DNA: TGTGCCACCCGGAGCTCCTATAATTCACCCCTCCACTTT

clone size: .
D gene: .
J gene: TRBJ1-2
V gene: TRBV6-5
CDR3 protein: CASSYSRDGYGYTF
CDR3 DNA: TGTGCCAGCAGTTACTCCCGGGACGGCTATGGCTACACCTTC

clone size: few
D gene: .
J gene: TRBJ2-7
V gene: TRBV28
CDR3 protein: CASSSGSTYEQYF
CDR3 DNA: TGTGCCAGCAGCAGTGGCAGCACCTACGAGCAGTACTTC

clone size: .
D gene: TRBD1
J gene: TRBJ1-2
V gene: TRBV4-1
CDR3 protein: CASSPTGDYGYTF
CDR3 DNA: TGCGCCAGCAGCCCTACAGGGGACTATGGCTACACCTTC

clone size: .
D gene: TRBD1
J gene: TRBJ2-7
V gene: TRBV7-9
CDR3 protein: CASSLRQGSNEQYF
CDR3 DNA: TGTGCCAGCAGCCTCAGACAGGGTAGCAACGAGCAGTACTTC

clone size: medium-sized
D gene: .
J gene: TRBJ2-2
V gene: TRBV18
CDR3 protein: CASSLFGVLGTGELFF
CDR3 DNA: TGTGCCAGCTCACTTTTTGGGGTCCTAGGCACCGGGGAGCTGTTTTTT

clone size: few
D gene: TRBD2
J gene: TRBJ2-7
V gene: TRBV5-1
CDR3 protein: CASSSRTSGSYSEQYF
CDR3 DNA: TGCGCCAGCAGCTCAAGGACTAGCGGGAGTTATAGCGAGCAGTACTTC

clone size: .
D gene: .
J gene: TRBJ2-7
V gene: TRBV14
CDR3 protein: CASSQGGILSYEQYF
CDR3 DNA: TGTGCCAGCAGCCAAGGGGGAATCCTGAGCTACGAGCAGTACTTC